Listed below are T cell receptor beta chains from one sample, sequenced in a study of blood T cell repertoires in COVID-19. Profiled with immunoSEQ multiplex PCR; TCRdb holds only in-frame clones, not every one. Here the sample spans 90,000 to 140,000 clones, about four fifths being singletons. The sample consisted of peripheral blood. The source is a woman between 65 and 79 years old with acute or convalescent COVID-19. Both conserved end residues are part of each CDR3.

length | V | CDR3
13 | TRBV30 | CAWSVYSGNTIYF
14 | TRBV7-9 | CASSSDRGDTEAFF
15 | TRBV6-5 | CASSYRPESSYEQYF
14 | TRBV5-4 | CASSTGQGIYGYTF
14 | TRBV7-8 | CASSLLGGTDTQYF
14 | TRBV3-1/TRBV3-2 | CASSHRDRTYGYTF
14 | TRBV6-1 | CASSEARQGGGYTF
14 | TRBV6-5 | CASRRQGSTDTQYF
15 | TRBV6-2/TRBV6-3 | CASSYGQINNSPLHF
14 | TRBV5-1 | CASSPGGRNTEAFF
13 | TRBV5-1 | CASSLGTADPDTF
19 | TRBV18 | CASSPSRTATTMNTGELFF
15 | TRBV4-1 | CASSQDARQAPEAFF
13 | TRBV19 | CASRDRMNTEAFF
13 | TRBV29-1 | CSVDSSGGTEAFF
22 | TRBV30 | CAWSVRPWLAGGYNQPQETQYF
16 | TRBV14 | CASREAASSGANVLTF
14 | TRBV5-5 | CASSLGGGVEKLFF
17 | TRBV6-2/TRBV6-3 | CASSPQGGRAWGNEQFF
13 | TRBV28 | CASSLTSGIEQYF
16 | TRBV6-1 | CASSARTGEVDNEQFF
15 | TRBV11-2 | CASSFQGGVGTEAFF
13 | TRBV7-8 | CASSWGTGTEAFF
15 | TRBV5-6 | CASSQDRRGDYGYTF
14 | TRBV28 | CASTRLRDYQPQHF
14 | TRBV28 | CASSQGHSSYEQYF
13 | TRBV6-5 | CASSPGSNQPQHF
18 | TRBV28 | CASSLGLAGGLRADTQYF
15 | TRBV3-1/TRBV3-2 | CASSQEGQGIQPQHF
15 | TRBV5-4 | CASTQSGRAENEQFF
13 | TRBV2 | CASSEPGTGGYTF
13 | TRBV19 | CASRGKGVDRQFF
15 | TRBV9 | CASSVGQGPTGELFF
11 | TRBV19 | CASIRNTEAFF
15 | TRBV6-1 | CASANGGSYNSPLHF
12 | TRBV11-1 | CASSPTTNEQFF
16 | TRBV14 | CASSQDLGGGSYGYTF
16 | TRBV7-8 | CASSAATAGGLWEQFF
15 | TRBV6-2/TRBV6-3 | CASSYSRERIYGYTF
15 | TRBV19 | CASSNQGRVNEKLFF
13 | TRBV6-6 | CASSYSTVTEAFF
15 | TRBV3-1/TRBV3-2 | CASSLTERDKNIQYF
13 | TRBV19 | CASSIGGLTEAFF